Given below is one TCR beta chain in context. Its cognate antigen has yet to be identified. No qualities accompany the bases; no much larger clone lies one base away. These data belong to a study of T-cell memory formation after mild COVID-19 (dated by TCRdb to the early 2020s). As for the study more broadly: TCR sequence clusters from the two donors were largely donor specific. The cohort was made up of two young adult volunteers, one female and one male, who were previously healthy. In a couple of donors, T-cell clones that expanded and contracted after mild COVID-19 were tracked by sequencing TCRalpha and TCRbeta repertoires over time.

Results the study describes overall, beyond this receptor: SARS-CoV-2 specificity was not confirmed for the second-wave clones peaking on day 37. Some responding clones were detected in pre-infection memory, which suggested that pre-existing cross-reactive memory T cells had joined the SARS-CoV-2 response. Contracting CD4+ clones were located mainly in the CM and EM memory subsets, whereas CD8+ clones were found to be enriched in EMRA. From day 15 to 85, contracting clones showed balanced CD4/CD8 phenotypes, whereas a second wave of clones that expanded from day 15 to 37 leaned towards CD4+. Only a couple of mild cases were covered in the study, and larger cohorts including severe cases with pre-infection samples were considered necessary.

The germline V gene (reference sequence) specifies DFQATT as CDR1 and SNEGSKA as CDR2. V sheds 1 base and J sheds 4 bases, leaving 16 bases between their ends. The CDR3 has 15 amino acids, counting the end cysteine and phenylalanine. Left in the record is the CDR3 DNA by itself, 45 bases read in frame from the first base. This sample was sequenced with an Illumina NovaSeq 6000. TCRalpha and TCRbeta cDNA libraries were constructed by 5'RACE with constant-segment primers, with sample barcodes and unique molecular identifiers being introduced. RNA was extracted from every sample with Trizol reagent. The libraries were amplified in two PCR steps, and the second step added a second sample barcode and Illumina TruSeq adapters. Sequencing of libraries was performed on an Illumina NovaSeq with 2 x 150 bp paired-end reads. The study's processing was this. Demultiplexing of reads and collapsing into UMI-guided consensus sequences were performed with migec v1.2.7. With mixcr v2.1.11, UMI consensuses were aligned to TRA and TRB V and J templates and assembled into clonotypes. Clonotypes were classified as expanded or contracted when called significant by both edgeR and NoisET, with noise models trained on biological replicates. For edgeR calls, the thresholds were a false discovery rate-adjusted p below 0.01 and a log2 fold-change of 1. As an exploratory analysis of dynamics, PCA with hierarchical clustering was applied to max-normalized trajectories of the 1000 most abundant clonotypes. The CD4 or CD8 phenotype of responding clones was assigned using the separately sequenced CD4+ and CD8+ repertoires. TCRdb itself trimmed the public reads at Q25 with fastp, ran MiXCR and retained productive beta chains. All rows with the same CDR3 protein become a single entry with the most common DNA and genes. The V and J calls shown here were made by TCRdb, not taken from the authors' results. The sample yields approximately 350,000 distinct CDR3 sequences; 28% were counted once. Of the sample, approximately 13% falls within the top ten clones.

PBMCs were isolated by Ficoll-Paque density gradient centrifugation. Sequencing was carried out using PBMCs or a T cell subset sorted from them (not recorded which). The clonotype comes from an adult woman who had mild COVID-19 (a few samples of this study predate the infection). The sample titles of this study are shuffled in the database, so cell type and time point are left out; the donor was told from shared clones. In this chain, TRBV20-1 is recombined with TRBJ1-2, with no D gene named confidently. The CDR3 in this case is CSARVRAMKGYGYTF. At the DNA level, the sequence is TGCAGTGCTAGAGTGCGTGCAATGAAGGGCTATGGCTACACCTTC.